This T cell receptor (beta chain) derives from a study of shared clonotypes between healthy human individuals. About the research overall: Three plates each covered CD4 naive and memory; CD8 naive two, CD8 memory one.

Concerning this clone itself: As yet, its antigen is unknown.

Everyone who donated was a Caucasian adult who lived in Nashville, Tennessee. Regarding the study as a whole: Memory subsets generally showed smaller estimated richness than naive subsets did.

Investigators spread the genomic DNA of each subset evenly over several immunoSEQ plates. Using immunoSEQ multiplex PCR, the repertoire was profiled, and TCRdb retains in-frame clones only, with some absent. The sample has 1.4 million to 1.5 million clones; approximately 97% are singletons. In germline, CDR1 is SQVTM, CDR2 ANQGSEA. The V and J ends lost 4 bases and 0 bases, in that order; junction bases with no gene match: 6. The length of the CDR3 is 14 residues. Sequenced input: naive CD4+ T cells sorted from blood. The subset is: CD45RA+ positively selected. The gene calls are TRBV29-1 and TRBJ2-7; 7 nucleotides agree with TRBD2. The sequence was collected from a man aged 25-45 years in good health. The CDR3 region has the DNA TGCAGCGTTGTACACGGGAGGAGCTCCTACGAGCAGTACTTC. It encodes CSVVHGRSSYEQYF.